The clone carrying this T cell receptor (beta chain) was recorded many times. The antigen is not known. TCRdb re-called the 5' RACE reads through MiXCR, storing one row per CDR3 protein. The sample includes hundreds of thousands of distinct CDR3 sequences, 6.1% of them seen just once. The entry originates in a study of identical twins. Whole-study results and caveats: Fewer insertions characterized abundant cord blood beta clonotypes, whereas memory repertoires showed none. With beta out-of-frame sequences, excess sharing by twins was weaker. Cross-sectional statistics, not tracking of the same donors, supported the conclusions. In zero-insertion analyses, partial confounding could arise from invariant MAIT and iNKT cells.

Germline V CDR1 and CDR2: KGHDR, SFDVKD. Trimming stripped 5 bases from V and 7 bases from J, with 14 bases between. This CDR3 is 14 amino acids long. The V call is TRBV24-1, the J call TRBJ1-5, with D possibly TRBD1 on 6 matching bases. Sequenced input: naive T cells sorted from blood. The sequence came from a man aged 18 to 29 in good health. The CDR3 DNA is TGTGCCACCAGTGGAGGCAGGGGAATCCAGCCCCAGCATTTT. Amino acids: CATSGGRGIQPQHF.